This T cell receptor beta chain was sequenced in a study of vaccination effects on CD4 cells after COVID-19. CDR3 size: 15 residues. In germline, CDR1 is SGHDT, CDR2 YYEEEE. With V trimmed by 3 bases and J by 0 bases, 3 bases remained unmatched. Viral peptide pool expansion of antigen-specific CD4+ T cells preceded sequencing in the ViraFEST assay. Once cultured for 10 days, the cells underwent separation to obtain CD4+ T cells. Previously uninfected by SARS-CoV-2, the vaccine recipients also showed negative nucleocapsid antibodies. Some clones are missing from TCRdb's copy, which holds only in-frame ones; the method was immunoSEQ multiplex PCR. The data show 35,000 to 50,000 clones, under 70% seen once. In regard to this clone: Its antigen is currently unknown.

The TCR comes from a human donor who received a COVID-19 vaccine. Sequencing was performed on CD4+ T cells from PBMCs cultured with HCoV-OC43 spike peptides, taken before COVID-19 vaccination. Indicated subset: HCoV-OC43 spike overlapping peptide pool stimulation. The rearrangement links TRBV5-6 to TRBJ2-4; 7 bases map to TRBD2. CDR3 residues: CASSWTRLAKNIQYF. CDR3 in DNA: TGTGCCAGCAGCTGGACTAGGTTAGCCAAAAACATTCAGTACTTC. Complete variable domain (other parts from reference TRBV5-6 and TRBJ2-4): DAGVTQSPTHLIKTRGQQVTLRCSPKSGHDTVSWYQQALGQGPQFIFQYYEEEERQRGNFPDRFSGHQFPNYSSELNVNALLLGDSALYLCASSWTRLAKNIQYFGAGTRLSVL.